A single sample is the source of the 30 T cell receptor beta chains below, sequenced in a study of immune heterogeneity within non-small cell lung tumors (dated by TCRdb to the late 2010s). Sequencing relied on a HiSeq X Ten. The TCR beta CDR3 region was amplified with a multiplex PCR system whose first round of approximately 10 cycles used 32 V-gene forward primers and 13 J-gene reverse primers. TCRdb redid the processing of the public reads, applying fastp at Q25 and MiXCR, and retained in-frame beta chains. Every distinct CDR3 protein forms one entry, paired with its most common genes and DNA. The sample yields some 5,600 distinct CDR3 sequences; more than 15% were counted once. The biggest ten clones account for about 3.8% of the sample. For the TCR template, genomic DNA was extracted from bulk tumor tissue, and around 600 ng of gDNA was amplified for each sample. During surgery, several biopsies were collected from each primary tumor and placed as far from one another as possible within the tumor mass. The study cohort was described as untreated and was composed of newly diagnosed NSCLC cases undergoing curative surgery.

The sequenced sample was lung tumor tissue. All receptors come from a man aged 35 to 55 with non-small cell lung cancer.

This clonotype was counted between two and nine times. A read error is possible here, since a much larger clone lies one base away. This chain uses TRBV6-1 with TRBJ1-2; 8 nucleotides line up with TRBD1. In germline, CDR1 is MNHNS, CDR2 SASEGT. V lost 1 base and J lost 5; bases outside the gene matches: 3. This CDR3 is built from 14 residues. The CDR3 DNA follows: TGTGCCAGCAGTGAAGGACAGGGGACTTATGGCTACACCTTC. Translating gives CASSEGQGTYGYTF.

This clonotype is medium-sized. This chain joins TRBV14 and TRBJ2-7, with D uncertain. The CDR3 covers 14 residues. With 3 bases removed from V and 9 bases from J, the gap between germline ends came to 18 bases. Germline lookup yields CDR1 SGHDN and CDR2 FVKESK. CDR3 loop: CASSQFHSTTSQYF. The CDR3 DNA reads TGTGCCAGCAGCCAGTTTCACTCCACTACGTCGCAGTACTTC. The full variable domain, with the rest looked up from reference TRBV14 and TRBJ2-7, is EAGVTQFPSHSVIEKGQTVTLRCDPISGHDNLYWYRRVMGKEIKFLLHFVKESKQDESGMPNNRFLAERTGGTYSTLKVQPAELEDSGVYFCASSQFHSTTSQYFGPGTRLTVT.

This clonotype was picked up many times. The chain links TRBV12-3 or TRBV12-4 to TRBJ2-5, with no clear D. This CDR3 spans 11 amino acids. V lost 7 bases and J 5 bases, leaving 8 bases between the germline ends. CDR3 DNA: TGTGCCAGCACCCTGGGGGAGACCCAGTACTTC. It encodes CASTLGETQYF.

This clonotype was found many times. The chain employs TRBV30 and TRBJ2-1; D not certain. This CDR3 spans 16 amino acids. The ends were cut back, 2 bases at V and 2 bases at J, with 16 bases in the middle. Germline V gives CDR1 GTSNPN, CDR2 SVGIG (reference sequence). The CDR3 DNA is TGTGCCTGGAGTCATTTATGCGGAACCACCTACAATGAGCAGTTCTTC. It is translated as CAWSHLCGTTYNEQFF. Based on the CDR3 plus reference TRBV30 and TRBJ2-1, the full variable domain is SQTIHQWPATLVQPVGSPLSLECTVEGTSNPNLYWYRQAAGRGLQLLFYSVGIGQISSEVPQNLSASRPQDRQFILSSKKLLLSDSGFYLCAWSHLCGTTYNEQFFGPGTRLTVL.

As for this clonotype: Just one base apart from a much larger clone, this may be a read error. It is likely a read error, because the conserved phenylalanine at the end of the CDR3 is missing. The chain is built from TRBV5-1 and TRBJ2-3; D possibly matches TRBD1 or TRBD2 (5 bases each). CDR3 length: 17 residues. V was trimmed by 0 bases and J by 2 bases, leaving 16 bases between them. Germline lookup yields CDR1 SGHRS and CDR2 YFSETQ. CDR3: CASSLGGTDPDTDTQYS. CDR3 DNA: TGCGCCAGCAGCTTGGGGGGGACCGACCCGGACACAGATACGCAGTATTCT.

Comment on this clonotype: Given a much more abundant clone one base away, this may be a read error. The chain carries TRBV20-1 and TRBJ2-5; 8 bases match TRBD1. Germline values: CDR1 DFQATT, CDR2 SNEGSKA (reference sequence). CDR3 length: 13 amino acids. The CDR3 DNA reads TGCTGTGCTGCAGGGGGCTTTGGGGAGACCCAGTACTTC. It specifies CCAAGGFGETQYF.

By its share, this clonotype is medium-sized. This chain uses TRBV28 with TRBJ1-1, with TRBD1 as a possible D gene (6 bases). The CDR3 sequence is 16 residues long. Germline V gene sequence: CDR1 MDHEN, CDR2 SYDVKM. Trimming removed 7 bases from V and 0 bases from J, with 18 bases in between. The CDR3, as DNA: TGTGCCAGCACCCTGGGAGGGGGAGCCCTGAACACTGAAGCTTTCTTT. It encodes CASTLGGGALNTEAFF. Together with reference TRBV28 and TRBJ1-1, the CDR3 gives the full variable domain: DVKVTQSSRYLVKRTGEKVFLECVQDMDHENMFWYRQDPGLGLRLIYFSYDVKMKEKGDIPEGYSVSREKKERFSLILESASTNQTSMYLCASTLGGGALNTEAFFGQGTRLTVV.

This clonotype is medium-sized within its sample. The V and J genes are TRBV20-1 and TRBJ2-7; D unclear. Trimming removed 1 base from V and 1 base from J, with 14 bases in between. The CDR3 is 15 residues long. CDR1 and CDR2 (germline): DFQATT, SNEGSKA (reference sequence). The CDR3 region has the DNA TGCAGTGCTAGAGTTCCTCGGGTTTCGTCCTACGAGCAGTACTTC. Amino acid sequence: CSARVPRVSSYEQYF.

This clonotype is termed medium-sized (0.01 to 0.1%). This chain links TRBV7-9 with TRBJ2-3; TRBD1 agrees at 9 bases. Germline values: CDR1 SEHNR, CDR2 FQNEAQ (reference sequence). The CDR3 loop spans 15 amino acids. With 5 bases clipped from V and 0 bases from J, the junction kept 3 bases outside the gene matches. The CDR3 coding sequence is TGTGCCAGCAGCGCCGGGACAGGGAGCACAGATACGCAGTATTTT. Its protein is CASSAGTGSTDTQYF.

This clonotype was seen a handful of times. A single base separates this from a much larger clone, so it may be a read error. Here the CDR3 DNA reads TGTGCCAGCAGTGAATGGGGCACCGCCGCTAACTGTGGCTACACCTTC. It yields the protein CASSEWGTAANCGYTF. The gene calls are TRBV25-1 and TRBJ1-2; the D gene is possibly TRBD1 (5 bases). Per germline, CDR1 MGHDK and CDR2 SYGVNS. This CDR3 has 16 amino acids.

This clonotype is medium-sized (0.01 to 0.1%). The V gene is TRBV19, the J gene TRBJ1-2, with D perhaps matching TRBD1 (5 bases). V was shortened by 3 bases and J by 4 bases, with 15 bases between the two germline ends. Germline V gene data show CDR1 as LNHDA and CDR2 as SQIVND (reference sequence). The CDR3 spans 15 residues. CDR3 sequence reads: CASSIRGEAGYGYTF. The CDR3, as DNA: TGTGCCAGTAGTATTCGGGGCGAGGCGGGCTATGGCTACACCTTC.

With respect to this clonotype: Just one base apart from a much larger clone, this may be a read error. The chain carries TRBV20-1 and TRBJ1-2, with D hard to call. Trimming left V 4 bases short and J 2 bases short, with 14 bases between. Germline loops: CDR1 DFQATT, CDR2 SNEGSKA (reference sequence). This CDR3 is built from 14 residues. The CDR3 nucleotides are TGCAGTGCTACCACATGGTCCACCAACTATGGCTACACCTTC. Its translation is CSATTWSTNYGYTF.

In its sample, this clonotype was seen a few times. The rearrangement uses TRBV6-1 and TRBJ1-2; D unresolved. Germline CDR1 reads MNHNS; CDR2 reads SASEGT. The CDR3 length is 14 residues. V dropped 9 bases and J dropped 2 bases, with 16 bases sitting between them. The CDR3 nucleotides read TGTGCCAGACCTTTAGGACGGGGAAACTATGGCTACACCTTC. Translated: CARPLGRGNYGYTF.

Comments on this clonotype: With a much larger clone just one base away, this may be a read error. The genes are TRBV7-7 and TRBJ2-7; weak D call: TRBD1 (6 bases). The CDR3 loop spans 15 amino acids. The germline gives CDR1 SSHAT, CDR2 FNYEAQ (reference sequence). The CDR3 loop reads CASSPAGAMAYEQYF. In DNA form, the CDR3 reads TGTGCTAGCAGCCCCGCAGGGGCCATGGCCTACGAGCAGTACTTC.

As to this clonotype: A much larger clone lies one base from this, so it may be a read error. This sequence joins TRBV28 and TRBJ2-3, with D possibly being TRBD1 (5 bases). CDR3 length: 13 amino acids. Germline V gene sequence: CDR1 MDHEN, CDR2 SYDVKM. CDR3 region: CASSSTFTGTQYF. CDR3 DNA: TGTGCCAGCAGTTCAACCTTCACAGGTACGCAGTATTTT.

By share, this clonotype ranks as medium-sized. The chain uses TRBV10-3 and TRBJ1-2; 10 bases are a match to TRBD1. The CDR3 contains 13 residues. Per germline, CDR1 ENHRY and CDR2 SYGVKD. V trimming: 10 bases; J trimming: 7 bases; junction bases outside the gene matches: 9. CDR3: CATWDRGWSGYTF. The CDR3 DNA reads TGTGCCACCTGGGACAGGGGTTGGAGTGGCTACACCTTC.

By share of the sample, this clonotype is medium-sized (0.01 to 0.1%). The chain is built from TRBV4-1 and TRBJ2-7, with a weak D call TRBD2 (5 bases). There are 13 residues in the CDR3. V lost 0 bases, J lost 4 bases, and 7 bases lay in between. Per germline, CDR1 MGHRA and CDR2 YSYEKL. CDR3 in amino acids: CASSQDSGYEQYF. The DNA for the CDR3 is TGCGCCAGCAGCCAAGATTCGGGGTACGAGCAGTACTTC.

This clonotype is medium-sized. The rearrangement links TRBV27 to TRBJ1-2; D unclear. Trimming took off 5 bases at V and 0 bases at J, with 10 bases between the two ends. Germline values: CDR1 MNHEY, CDR2 SMNVEV (reference sequence). The CDR3 is made up of 14 amino acids. Here the CDR3 reads CASSRSRTNYGYTF. In nucleotides, the CDR3 is TGTGCCAGCAGTCGGTCGCGAACTAACTATGGCTACACCTTC.

This clonotype was seen a handful of times. At one end, the junction sequence differs from germline, possibly due to a read error. DNA for the CDR3: TGTGTCACCAGCAGAGATTCACGCCCACCGCGGACTGAAGCTTTCTTT. This codes for CVTSRDSRPPRTEAFF. The V gene is TRBV15, the J gene TRBJ1-1; D uncertain. The CDR3 is 16 residues long. Germline values: CDR1 LNHNV, CDR2 YYDKDF (reference sequence).

By share, this clonotype counts as medium-sized. CDR3 nucleotide sequence: TGCAGTGCTAGAGACCGCCTTAACTATGGCTACACCTTC. Translated: CSARDRLNYGYTF. The gene calls are TRBV20-1 and TRBJ1-2, with unresolved D. CDR1 DFQATT and CDR2 SNEGSKA come from the germline V gene (reference sequence). The CDR3 spans 13 residues. Trimming removed 0 bases at V and 1 base at J, with 6 bases between.

This clonotype is medium-sized (0.01 to 0.1%) within its sample. This sequence joins TRBV2 and TRBJ2-2, with D tentatively TRBD2 (5 bases). With 4 bases removed from V and 2 bases from J, the gap between germline ends came to 11 bases. The CDR3 loop spans 15 amino acids. Germline lookup yields CDR1 SNHLY and CDR2 FYNNEI. Written as DNA, the CDR3 is TGTGCCAGCAGTGTCGACGGGGTAAACACCGGGGAGCTGTTTTTT. It encodes CASSVDGVNTGELFF.

By share, this clonotype counts as medium-sized. The J gene is TRBJ2-2, the V gene TRBV7-6; no reliable D call. Germline loops: CDR1 SGHVS, CDR2 FNYEAQ. V lost 2 bases and J lost 5, with 6 bases in between. CDR3 length equals 13 residues. In nucleotides, the CDR3 is TGTGCCAGCAGCTTATTTAGTACCGGGGAGCTGTTTTTT. It yields the protein CASSLFSTGELFF. Full variable domain (outside the CDR3, taken from reference TRBV7-6 and TRBJ2-2): GAGVSQSPRYKVTKRGQDVALRCDPISGHVSLYWYRQALGQGPEFLTYFNYEAQQDKSGLPNDRFSAERPEGSISTLTIQRTEQRDSAMYRCASSLFSTGELFFGEGSRLTVL.

By sample share, this clonotype is medium-sized. CDR3 nucleotide sequence: TGTGCCAGCAGCTTAGTTGCCAACTCGGACTATAATTCACCCCTCCACTTT. It encodes CASSLVANSDYNSPLHF. The rearrangement uses TRBV11-2 and TRBJ1-6; D ambiguous. With 1 base removed from V and 3 bases from J, the gap between germline ends came to 13 bases. The CDR3 loop spans 17 amino acids. Germline V gene sequence: CDR1 SGHAT, CDR2 FQNNGV.

In its sample, this clonotype is medium-sized (0.01 to 0.1%). This sequence joins TRBV19 and TRBJ1-2; D possibly corresponds to TRBD1 (5 bases). The germline gives CDR1 LNHDA, CDR2 SQIVND (reference sequence). Trimming removed 3 bases at V and 8 bases at J, with 19 bases between. This CDR3 contains 15 residues. Here the CDR3 reads CASSIVVREFGGYTF. In DNA form, the CDR3 reads TGTGCCAGTAGTATTGTGGTCAGGGAGTTTGGGGGCTACACCTTC. The full variable domain, in which reference TRBV19 and TRBJ1-2 provide the parts outside the CDR3, is DGGITQSPKYLFRKEGQNVTLSCEQNLNHDAMYWYRQDPGQGLRLIYYSQIVNDFQKGDIAEGYSVSREKKESFPLTVTSAQKNPTAFYLCASSIVVREFGGYTFGSGTRLTVV.

Concerning this clonotype itself: It is likely a read error, because the conserved phenylalanine at the end of the CDR3 is missing. V is TRBV7-3 and J is TRBJ2-7, with D unresolved. Germline loops: CDR1 SGHTA, CDR2 FQGTGA. CDR3 size: 13 residues. With 0 bases removed from V and 7 bases from J, the gap between germline ends came to 10 bases. The CDR3 spells CASSLTGRGEQYL. CDR3 DNA sequence: TGTGCCAGCAGCTTAACCGGTAGAGGAGAGCAGTACTTA.

By sample fraction, this clonotype is medium-sized (0.01 to 0.1%). This chain joins TRBV28 and TRBJ2-2; TRBD2 is a possible D gene (6 bases). This CDR3 spans 12 amino acids. Germline V gene sequence: CDR1 MDHEN, CDR2 SYDVKM. Trimming shortened V by 6 bases and J by 8 bases, and 10 bases separated the two germline ends. Here the CDR3 reads CASRLAGGELFF. DNA for the CDR3: TGTGCCAGCAGACTAGCCGGTGGGGAGCTGTTTTTT.

This clonotype was observed at least ten times. The gene calls are TRBV7-3 and TRBJ1-1, with a tentative D call TRBD1 (6 bases). There are 13 residues in the CDR3. Germline V lookup: CDR1 SGHTA, CDR2 FQGTGA. V was shortened by 6 bases and J by 1 base, with 9 bases between the two germline ends. CDR3 sequence (DNA): TGTGCCAGCAGTGGGGGCAGGAACACTGAAGCTTTCTTT. Amino acid sequence: CASSGGRNTEAFF. Full variable domain (outside the CDR3, taken from reference TRBV7-3 and TRBJ1-1): GAGVSQTPSNKVTEKGKYVELRCDPISGHTALYWYRQSLGQGPEFLIYFQGTGAADDSGLPNDRFFAVRPEGSVSTLKIQRTERGDSAVYLCASSGGRNTEAFFGQGTRLTVV.

This clonotype was observed a few times. The chain has TRBV4-1 and TRBJ2-1, with D unresolved. This CDR3 comprises 16 residues. The germline V gene encodes CDR1 MGHRA and CDR2 YSYEKL. The germline V and J ends were trimmed by 0 bases and 7 bases, with 16 bases remaining between them. This CDR3 reads CASSQDDKGTWNEQFF. In nucleotides, the CDR3 is TGCGCCAGCAGCCAAGACGACAAGGGAACATGGAATGAGCAGTTCTTC.

V usage is TRBV5-1 and J usage is TRBJ2-4; a weak D match, TRBD2 (5 bases). The CDR3 is 14 residues long. Germline-derived CDR1 and CDR2 are SGHRS and YFSETQ. V was trimmed by 2 bases and J by 6 bases, leaving 12 bases between them. The CDR3 coding sequence is TGCGCCAGCAGCTTTAGGACTGCCCGAAACATTCAGTACTTC. This codes for CASSFRTARNIQYF.

A word on this clonotype: At one end, the junction sequence differs from germline, possibly due to a read error. The chain has TRBV12-3 or TRBV12-4 and TRBJ1-1, with D possibly TRBD1 on 6 matching bases. The CDR3 has 15 residues. The CDR3 reads CDSRWRDTSNTEDFF. As DNA, the CDR3 is TGTGACAGCCGTTGGAGGGACACCTCAAACACTGAAGATTTCTTT.